The TCR beta chain described here comes from a study of T-cell memory formation after mild COVID-19. Study results and caveats: Memory from before infection featured some responding clones, which suggests cross-reactive memory joined. Mainly CM and EM harbored the contracting CD4+ clones; mainly EMRA harbored the CD8+ ones.

Constant-segment-primed 5'RACE gave TCR alpha and TCR beta cDNA libraries with sample barcodes and UMIs. Each CDR3 protein gets one entry after TCRdb re-called the 5' RACE reads with MiXCR. The sample carries hundreds of thousands of distinct CDR3 sequences, 25% to 30% recorded once. As for this clonotype: The antigen is undetermined.

CDR3 length equals 14 residues. Germline loops: CDR1 MNHEY, CDR2 SMNVEV (reference sequence). V shed 5 bases and J shed 3 bases, with 13 bases lying between them. This sequence was found in an adult woman who had mild COVID-19 (a few samples of this study predate the infection). Cell type and time point are not known. The rearrangement uses TRBV27 and TRBJ1-2, with a possible D match to TRBD1 (5 bases). Sequencing used PBMCs or a T cell subset sorted from them (not recorded which). CDR3 sequence reads: CASSPWGADYGYTF. The CDR3, as DNA: TGTGCCAGCAGTCCGTGGGGCGCAGACTATGGCTACACCTTC.